This T cell receptor (beta chain) is drawn from a study of lymphopenia after photon versus proton radiotherapy. Study results and limitations: Only patients who died were analyzed for survival; proton advantage is unproven. Post-nadir diversity loss with photons came from oligoclonal expansion, particularly CD8+ Temra cells. Relative stability marked proton patients; photon patients lost diversity and naive cells. Larger post-nadir TCR diversity loss correlated inversely with survival in deceased patients.

Remarks on this clone: Its antigen is unidentified.

Profiling relied on immunoSEQ multiplex PCR, and the TCRdb table lists in-frame clones only, not all of them. The sample includes under 20,000 clones, around 90% seen only once; the top ten take approximately 6.1%. This sample comprised peripheral blood, obtained from a patient treated with photon-based radiotherapy. The source of this sequence is a man between 60 and 70 years old with pancreatic cancer.

The CDR3 nucleotides are TGTGCCAGCAGCAACGCCCGGTGGGTAGCGGGCGGGGTTCCCGGGGAGCTGTTTTTT. Encoded protein: CASSNARWVAGGVPGELFF. The chain is built from TRBV21-1 and TRBJ2-2; TRBD2 is the table's D call, not checked against the DNA. TRBV21-1 is classified as a pseudogene. The CDR3 has 19 amino acids.